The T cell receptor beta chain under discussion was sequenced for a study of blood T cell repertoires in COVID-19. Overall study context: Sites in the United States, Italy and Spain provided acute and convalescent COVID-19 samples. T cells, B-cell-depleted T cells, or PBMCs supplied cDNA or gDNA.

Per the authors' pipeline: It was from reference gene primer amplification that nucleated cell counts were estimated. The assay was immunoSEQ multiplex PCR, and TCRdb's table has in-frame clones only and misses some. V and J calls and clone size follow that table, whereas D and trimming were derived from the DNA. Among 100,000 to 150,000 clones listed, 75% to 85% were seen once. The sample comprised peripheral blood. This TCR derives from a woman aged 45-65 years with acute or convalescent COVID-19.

CDR3 coding DNA: TGTGCCTGGAGTGAGAGGAGCAATCAGCCCCAGCATTTT. Its protein product is CAWSERSNQPQHF. This chain uses TRBV30 with TRBJ1-5, with D unclear. The CDR3 has 13 amino acids. Trimming cost V 1 base and J 1 base, with 5 bases left between them. The germline V gene encodes CDR1 GTSNPN and CDR2 SVGIG (reference sequence).